Listed here are 22 T cell receptor beta chains from one sample, sequenced in a study of PD-L1 blockade in urothelial cancer. Profiling relied on immunoSEQ multiplex PCR, and the TCRdb table lists in-frame clones only, not all of them. This repertoire shows tens of thousands of clones, over 65% found once; its top ten account for 2.5% to 3%. The sequencing used PBMCs, collected around atezolizumab (anti-PD-L1) treatment. These TCRs come from a man between 65 and 80 years old with urothelial cancer.

This CDR3 reads CSAGTGGWDTEAFF. CDR3 coding DNA: TGCAGCGCCGGTACGGGGGGGTGGGACACTGAAGCTTTCTTT. V and J are TRBV29-1 and TRBJ1-1; possibly TRBD1 for D (5 bases). The CDR3 runs to 14 residues. Per germline, CDR1 SQVTM and CDR2 ANQGSEA. The V gene lost 7 bases and the J gene lost 3 bases, with 18 bases spanning the gap.

This clone was recorded only once. V is TRBV7-7 and J is TRBJ2-1; D remains unclear. CDR3 length: 13 amino acids. Germline V gene lookup returns CDR1 SSHAT and CDR2 FNYEAQ (reference sequence). V gave up 5 bases and J gave up 6 bases, with 11 bases separating them. CDR3 amino acids: CASSVTRFNEQFF. CDR3 nucleotides: TGTGCCAGCAGCGTGACTCGGTTCAATGAGCAGTTCTTC.

The rearrangement links TRBV7-9 to TRBJ2-1, with 9 bases that match TRBD2. Germline V lookup: CDR1 SEHNR, CDR2 FQNEAQ (reference sequence). J lost 14 bases, V lost 4 bases, and 12 bases had no gene match. The CDR3 totals 14 residues. DNA of the CDR3: TGTGCCAGCAGCTCTAGCGGGACCCTGGCCCGGGAGTTCTTC. It translates to CASSSSGTLAREFF.

The V and J genes are TRBV19 and TRBJ1-2, with 9 positions matching TRBD1. This CDR3 region has 14 residues. Trimming removed 7 bases from V and 2 bases from J; junction bases left unmatched: 5. Germline-derived CDR1 and CDR2 are LNHDA and SQIVND (reference sequence). Here the CDR3 DNA reads TGTGCCAGTAACACGGGACAGGGAAACTATGGCTACACCTTC. It yields the protein CASNTGQGNYGYTF.

The chain carries TRBV14 and TRBJ2-3, with a tentative D call TRBD1 (7 bases). Trimming took off 3 bases at V and 4 bases at J, with 17 bases between the two ends. The germline CDR1 and CDR2 sequences are SGHDN and FVKESK. This CDR3 has 16 residues. This chain's CDR3 is CASSQVRRDSADTQYF. CDR3 DNA sequence: TGTGCCAGCAGCCAGGTGAGGAGGGACAGCGCAGATACGCAGTATTTT.

J is TRBJ2-1 and V is TRBV30; D unclear. The V gene's germline CDR1 is GTSNPN and CDR2 SVGIG (reference sequence). Trimming pared 5 bases from V and 0 bases from J, leaving 5 bases between. This CDR3 has 12 amino acids. The chain's CDR3 is CAWDFSYNEQFF. The CDR3 DNA sequence: TGTGCCTGGGACTTCTCCTACAATGAGCAGTTCTTC.

The genes are TRBV5-1 and TRBJ2-7; 8 bases are shared with TRBD2. This CDR3 contains 15 residues. J was trimmed by 2 bases and V by 9 bases; bases with no gene match: 13. Germline CDR1 SGHRS, CDR2 YFSETQ. CDR3 sequence: CATTPGGGPAYEQYF. The CDR3 coding sequence is TGCGCCACTACCCCCGGGGGGGGGCCTGCCTACGAGCAGTACTTC. The full variable domain, rest sourced from reference TRBV5-1 and TRBJ2-7, is KAGVTQTPRYLIKTRGQQVTLSCSPISGHRSVSWYQQTPGQGLQFLFEYFSETQRNKGNFPGRFSGRQFSNSRSEMNVSTLELGDSALYLCATTPGGGPAYEQYFGPGTRLTVT.

The rearrangement links TRBV5-1 to TRBJ2-5; 8 bases match TRBD1. After removal of 0 bases from V and 0 bases from J, the junction contained 7 bases not matched to a gene. The CDR3 spans 17 residues. Germline-derived CDR1 and CDR2 are SGHRS and YFSETQ. The CDR3 coding sequence is TGCGCCAGCAGCTTGGGACAGGGGACGAAGTACCAAGAGACCCAGTACTTC. Translating gives CASSLGQGTKYQETQYF.

The gene calls are TRBV11-2 and TRBJ1-1; D uncertain. CDR1 and CDR2 from the germline V gene are SGHAT and FQNNGV. The CDR3 has 17 amino acids. The V gene lost 0 bases and the J gene lost 0 bases, with 14 bases spanning the gap. CDR3 nucleotides: TGTGCCAGCAGCTTAGATGGCGGTTGGTCCATGAACACTGAAGCTTTCTTT. Protein product: CASSLDGGWSMNTEAFF.

This clone was recorded only once. The rearrangement links TRBV9 to TRBJ2-1; TRBD2 matches at 8 bases. The J segment lost 1 base and the V segment lost 4 bases, leaving 4 bases of the junction unmatched. CDR3 length equals 15 residues. Germline values: CDR1 SGDLS, CDR2 YYNGEE. In DNA form, the CDR3 reads TGTGCCAGCAGCTCCAGCGGGAGTTCCTACAATGAGCAGTTCTTC. Its protein is CASSSSGSSYNEQFF.

The gene calls are TRBV5-1 and TRBJ1-2, with TRBD1 identical over 7 bases. The CDR3 is 15 amino acids. Germline lookup yields CDR1 SGHRS and CDR2 YFSETQ. V dropped 0 bases and J dropped 3; count of bases not matched to a gene: 5. CDR3 DNA sequence: TGCGCCAGCAGCTTGGAGGCAGGGGGTGACTATGGCTACACCTTC. This sequence encodes CASSLEAGGDYGYTF.

This chain joins TRBV9 and TRBJ2-1, with 10 nucleotides matching TRBD1. Germline V CDR1 and CDR2: SGDLS, YYNGEE. The CDR3 consists of 15 residues. V shed 2 bases, J shed 6 bases, and the junction held 5 bases outside the gene matches. The CDR3 loop reads CASSVGTGVGNEQFF. The CDR3 DNA reads TGTGCCAGCAGCGTGGGGACAGGGGTAGGCAATGAGCAGTTCTTC.

The CDR3 is CASSVTVSYNEQFF. The DNA of the CDR3 is TGTGCCAGCAGCGTCACAGTGTCCTACAATGAGCAGTTCTTC. The chain has TRBV7-9 and TRBJ2-1; D remains unclear. The CDR3 spans 14 residues. CDR1 SEHNR and CDR2 FQNEAQ come from the germline V gene (reference sequence). Between the trimmed V and J ends, which lost 5 bases and 1 base, there was a span of 9 bases. The full variable domain, with the rest looked up from reference TRBV7-9 and TRBJ2-1, is DTGVSQNPRHKITKRGQNVTFRCDPISEHNRLYWYRQTLGQGPEFLTYFQNEAQLEKSRLLSDRFSAERPKGSFSTLEIQRTEQGDSAMYLCASSVTVSYNEQFFGPGTRLTVL.

CDR3 nucleotides: TGCGCCAGCAGCCAAGAACAATACACCGGGGAGCTGTTTTTT. It codes for CASSQEQYTGELFF. The chain recombines TRBV4-3 with TRBJ2-2, with D hard to call. V was pared by 0 bases and J by 3 bases, with 5 bases between. From germline, CDR1 is LGHNA and CDR2 YSLEER. The CDR3 has 14 amino acids.

The chain employs TRBV7-3 and TRBJ2-5; the D is unclear. Trimming stripped 0 bases from V and 1 base from J, with 6 bases between. The CDR3 has 14 amino acids. In germline, CDR1 is SGHTA, CDR2 FQGTGA. CDR3 nucleotides: TGTGCCAGCAGCTTAACTAGCAGCCAAGAGACCCAGTACTTC. Residues: CASSLTSSQETQYF.

J is TRBJ2-3 and V is TRBV15; D not resolved. Germline assignment: CDR1 LNHNV and CDR2 YYDKDF (reference sequence). V was trimmed by 0 bases and J by 2 bases, leaving 9 bases between them. This CDR3 spans 15 amino acids. The CDR3 spells CATSRDLSPTDTQYF. The CDR3 DNA is TGTGCCACCAGCAGAGATCTAAGTCCCACAGATACGCAGTATTTT.

The chain carries TRBV19 and TRBJ1-1, with D possibly matching TRBD1 (5 bases). Germline CDR1 reads LNHDA; CDR2 reads SQIVND (reference sequence). V dropped 5 bases and J dropped 7 bases, with 11 bases sitting between them. The CDR3 extends over 12 amino acids. CDR3 nucleotide sequence: TGTGCCAGTAGTGGGGCATACGGTGAAGCTTTCTTT. Its protein is CASSGAYGEAFF.

The chain carries TRBV6-1 and TRBJ2-7, with D perhaps TRBD1 (6 bases). The CDR3 is 13 residues long. Trimming stripped 8 bases from V and 0 bases from J, with 11 bases between. From germline, CDR1 is MNHNS and CDR2 SASEGT. CDR3 nucleotide sequence: TGTGCCAGCCGCAAACAGGGCTCCTACGAGCAGTACTTC. Its protein is CASRKQGSYEQYF.

The chain links TRBV7-2 to TRBJ1-3; 8 bases are shared with TRBD1. The CDR3 loop spans 13 amino acids. The germline V gene encodes CDR1 SGHTA and CDR2 FQGNSA. Losses at the gene ends were 5 bases for V and 7 bases for J; bases not matched to a gene: 4. CDR3 region: CASSQRQGNTIYF. The CDR3 DNA is TGTGCCAGCAGCCAGCGACAGGGGAACACCATATATTTT.

The chain couples TRBV5-4 to TRBJ1-1, with TRBD1 as a possible D gene (6 bases). Trimming stripped 4 bases from V and 0 bases from J, with 19 bases between. The CDR3 is made up of 17 amino acids. The germline V gene encodes CDR1 SGHNT and CDR2 YYREEE (reference sequence). The CDR3 loop is CASSRTGGQLMNTEAFF. The CDR3, as DNA: TGTGCCAGCAGCAGGACGGGGGGACAATTAATGAACACTGAAGCTTTCTTT.

This chain connects TRBV5-6 to TRBJ1-1; 8 nucleotides agree with TRBD1. The junction had 16 bases not matched to a gene; V was cut back by 5 bases and J by 7 bases. The CDR3 totals 16 residues. CDR1 is SGHDT and CDR2 is YYEEEE in the germline V gene. CDR3 DNA sequence: TGTGCCAGCAGGCTAAAAGGTTCGCAGGGGGCTGGTGAAGCTTTCTTT. It encodes CASRLKGSQGAGEAFF.

This rearrangement joins TRBV28 to TRBJ1-5; D call uncertain. Per germline, CDR1 MDHEN and CDR2 SYDVKM. This CDR3 comprises 12 residues. Trimming took off 1 base at V and 5 bases at J, with 3 bases between the two ends. CDR3 protein: CASSLSDQPQHF. The CDR3 DNA reads TGTGCCAGCAGTTTATCAGATCAGCCCCAGCATTTT. Full variable domain (missing parts from reference TRBV28 and TRBJ1-5): DVKVTQSSRYLVKRTGEKVFLECVQDMDHENMFWYRQDPGLGLRLIYFSYDVKMKEKGDIPEGYSVSREKKERFSLILESASTNQTSMYLCASSLSDQPQHFGDGTRLSIL.